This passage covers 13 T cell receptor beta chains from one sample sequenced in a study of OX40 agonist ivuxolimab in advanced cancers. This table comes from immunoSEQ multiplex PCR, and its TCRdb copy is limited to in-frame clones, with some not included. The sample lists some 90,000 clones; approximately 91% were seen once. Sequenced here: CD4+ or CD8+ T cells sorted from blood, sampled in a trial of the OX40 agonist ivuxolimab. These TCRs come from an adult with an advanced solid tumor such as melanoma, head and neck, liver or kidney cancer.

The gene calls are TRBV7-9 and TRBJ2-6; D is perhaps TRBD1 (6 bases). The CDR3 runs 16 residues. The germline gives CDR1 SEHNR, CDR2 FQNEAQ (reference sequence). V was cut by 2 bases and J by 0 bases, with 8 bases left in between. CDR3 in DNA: TGTGCCAGCAGCTTATGGACAGTCTCTGGGGCCAACGTCCTGACTTTC. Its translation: CASSLWTVSGANVLTF.

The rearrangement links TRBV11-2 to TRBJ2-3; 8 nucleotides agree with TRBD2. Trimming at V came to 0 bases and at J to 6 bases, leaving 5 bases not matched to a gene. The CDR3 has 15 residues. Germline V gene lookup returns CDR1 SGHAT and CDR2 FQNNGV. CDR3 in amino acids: CASSLDPSGSDTQYF. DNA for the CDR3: TGTGCCAGCAGCTTAGATCCGAGCGGGAGCGATACGCAGTATTTT. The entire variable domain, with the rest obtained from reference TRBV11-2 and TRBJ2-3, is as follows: EAGVAQSPRYKIIEKRQSVAFWCNPISGHATLYWYQQILGQGPKLLIQFQNNGVVDDSQLPKDRFSAERLKGVDSTLKIQPAKLEDSAVYLCASSLDPSGSDTQYFGPGTRLTVL.

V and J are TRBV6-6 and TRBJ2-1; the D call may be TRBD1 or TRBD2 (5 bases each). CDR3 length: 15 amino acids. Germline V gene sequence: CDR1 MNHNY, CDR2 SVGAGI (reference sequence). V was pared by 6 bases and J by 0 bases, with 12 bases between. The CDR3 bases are TGTGCCAGCAGACCCGGGGCGGACTCCTACAATGAGCAGTTCTTC. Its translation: CASRPGADSYNEQFF.

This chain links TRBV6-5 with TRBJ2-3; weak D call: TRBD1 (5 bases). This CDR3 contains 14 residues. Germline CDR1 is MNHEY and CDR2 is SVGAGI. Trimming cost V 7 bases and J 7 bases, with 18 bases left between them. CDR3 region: CASNPRQGINTQYF. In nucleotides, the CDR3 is TGTGCCAGCAACCCGCGGCAGGGCATAAATACGCAGTATTTT.

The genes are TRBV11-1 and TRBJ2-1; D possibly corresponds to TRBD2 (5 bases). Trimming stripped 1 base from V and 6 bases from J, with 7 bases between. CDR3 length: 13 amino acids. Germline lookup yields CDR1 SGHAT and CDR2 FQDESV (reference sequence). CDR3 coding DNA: TGTGCCAGCAGCTTAGGCCTAGCCAATGAGCAGTTCTTC. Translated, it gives CASSLGLANEQFF.

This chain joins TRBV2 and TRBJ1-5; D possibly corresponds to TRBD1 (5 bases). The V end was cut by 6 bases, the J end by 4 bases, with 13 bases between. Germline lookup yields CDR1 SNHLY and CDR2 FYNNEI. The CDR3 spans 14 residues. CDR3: CASRSSTVNQPQHF. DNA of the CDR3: TGTGCCAGCAGATCCTCGACAGTTAATCAGCCCCAGCATTTT.

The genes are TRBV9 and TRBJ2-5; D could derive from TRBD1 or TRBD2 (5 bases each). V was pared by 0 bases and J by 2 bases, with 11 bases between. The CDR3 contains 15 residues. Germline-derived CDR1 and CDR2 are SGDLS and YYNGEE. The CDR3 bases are TGTGCCAGCAGCGTAGAAATGGGGGATCAAGAGACCCAGTACTTC. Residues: CASSVEMGDQETQYF.

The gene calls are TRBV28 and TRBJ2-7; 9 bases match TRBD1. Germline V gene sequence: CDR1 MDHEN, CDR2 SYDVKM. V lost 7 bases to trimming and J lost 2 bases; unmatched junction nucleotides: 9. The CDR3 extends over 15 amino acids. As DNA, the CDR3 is TGTGCCAGCACGGGGCCCGGGACAGGGCCCTACGAGCAGTACTTC. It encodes CASTGPGTGPYEQYF.

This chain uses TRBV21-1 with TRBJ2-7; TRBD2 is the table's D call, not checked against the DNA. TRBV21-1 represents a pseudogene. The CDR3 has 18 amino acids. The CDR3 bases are TGTGCCAGCAGCAGAGGGACTAGTCCTGCCCGAACTTCCTACGAGCAGTACTTC. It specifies CASSRGTSPARTSYEQYF.

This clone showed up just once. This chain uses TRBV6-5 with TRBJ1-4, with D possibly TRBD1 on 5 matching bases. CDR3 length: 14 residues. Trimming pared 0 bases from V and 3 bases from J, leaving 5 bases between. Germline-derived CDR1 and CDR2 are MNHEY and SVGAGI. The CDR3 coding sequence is TGTGCCAGCAGTTACTCGGGACCTAATGAAAAACTGTTTTTT. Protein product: CASSYSGPNEKLFF.

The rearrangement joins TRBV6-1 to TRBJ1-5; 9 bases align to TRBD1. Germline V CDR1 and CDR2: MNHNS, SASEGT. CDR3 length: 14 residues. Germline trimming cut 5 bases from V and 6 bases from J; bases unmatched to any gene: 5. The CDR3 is CASSRDREGQPQHF. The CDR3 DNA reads TGTGCCAGCAGTCGGGACAGGGAGGGTCAGCCCCAGCATTTT.

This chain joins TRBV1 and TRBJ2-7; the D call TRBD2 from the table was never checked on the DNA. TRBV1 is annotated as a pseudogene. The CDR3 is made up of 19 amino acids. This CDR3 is CTSSRRLAGPPPSRYEQYF. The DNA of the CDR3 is TGCACCAGCTCCAGAAGACTAGCGGGTCCCCCCCCATCCCGATACGAGCAGTACTTC.

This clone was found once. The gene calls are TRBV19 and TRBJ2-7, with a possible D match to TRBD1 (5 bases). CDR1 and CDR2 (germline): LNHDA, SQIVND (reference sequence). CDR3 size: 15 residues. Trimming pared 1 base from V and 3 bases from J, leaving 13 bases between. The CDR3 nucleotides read TGTGCCAGTAGTATAGCCCACAGGAATGACTACGAGCAGTACTTC. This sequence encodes CASSIAHRNDYEQYF.